A single sample is the source of the 10 T cell receptor beta chains below, sequenced in a study of spatial heterogeneity in lung cancer. MiXCR was run by TCRdb on the 5' RACE reads, yielding one entry per CDR3 protein. The sample contains 20,000 to 25,000 distinct CDR3 sequences, approximately 16% of which appear only once. No antigen is known for these receptors. Findings of the study overall: Tumor mutation count correlated with how many alpha and beta TCRs expanded intratumorally.

Time point denoted: sample taken at primary tumor resection. The sequencing used lung tumor tissue, collected at surgery. These TCRs come from a female donor with early-stage non-small cell lung cancer.

This clonotype was recorded many times. The chain joins TRBV28 to TRBJ2-2; the D gene is possibly TRBD2 (5 bases). Per the germline V gene, CDR1 is MDHEN and CDR2 is SYDVKM. Trimming stripped 5 bases from V and 1 base from J, with 20 bases between. The CDR3 sequence is 18 residues long. The CDR3 loop reads CASSPLYRTAKNTGELFF. The CDR3 DNA sequence: TGTGCCAGCAGTCCTTTATACCGGACTGCCAAGAACACCGGGGAGCTGTTTTTT.

This clonotype is termed large. CDR3 amino acids: CASSVGAPVPNTEAFF. As DNA, the CDR3 is TGTGCCAGCAGCGTAGGAGCACCCGTCCCGAACACTGAAGCTTTCTTT. The genes are TRBV9 and TRBJ1-1; unclear D gene. From germline, CDR1 is SGDLS and CDR2 YYNGEE. This CDR3 spans 16 amino acids. Trimming took off 0 bases at V and 1 base at J, with 13 bases between the two ends. Supplemented by reference TRBV9 and TRBJ1-1, the full variable domain reads DSGVTQTPKHLITATGQRVTLRCSPRSGDLSVYWYQQSLDQGLQFLIQYYNGEERAKGNILERFSAQQFPDLHSELNLSSLELGDSALYFCASSVGAPVPNTEAFFGQGTRLTVV.

The chain carries TRBV12-3 or TRBV12-4 and TRBJ2-1; 10 bases are shared with TRBD2. The CDR3 is made up of 16 amino acids. Trimming removed 2 bases from V and 7 bases from J; junction bases left unmatched: 8. In DNA form, the CDR3 reads TGTGCCAGCAGTTTATCAGCGGGAGGGTTTGCGAATGAGCAGTTCTTC. This translates into CASSLSAGGFANEQFF.

The rearrangement uses TRBV6-2 or TRBV6-3 and TRBJ2-1, with 10 bases lining up with TRBD2. Germline V gene sequence: CDR1 MNHEY, CDR2 SVGEGT. The J segment lost 6 bases and the V segment lost 2 bases, leaving 4 bases of the junction unmatched. The CDR3 length is 15 residues. The CDR3 nucleotides are TGTGCCAGCAGTTACCGGACTAGCGGCCCCAATGAGCAGTTCTTC. It translates to CASSYRTSGPNEQFF.

This clonotype is classed as medium-sized. J is TRBJ1-2 and V is TRBV6-1; D possibly corresponds to TRBD1 (6 bases). Germline-derived CDR1 and CDR2 are MNHNS and SASEGT. CDR3 length: 14 residues. Between the trimmed V and J ends, which lost 3 bases and 4 bases, there was a span of 12 bases. CDR3 sequence: CASSDWGLGYGYTF. As DNA, the CDR3 is TGTGCCAGCAGTGATTGGGGGCTCGGCTATGGCTACACCTTC.

This chain connects TRBV7-8 to TRBJ2-7; possibly TRBD1 for D (6 bases). The CDR3 spans 14 residues. Trimming removed 6 bases from V and 7 bases from J, with 19 bases in between. Germline V CDR1 and CDR2: SGHVS, FQNEAQ. CDR3 residues: CASRRKGGKEEQYF. The CDR3, as DNA: TGTGCCAGCAGAAGGAAAGGGGGAAAAGAAGAGCAGTACTTC.

This clonotype qualifies as medium-sized. V gene TRBV13 combines with J gene TRBJ1-4; D remains ambiguous. Deletions cut 6 bases from V and 8 bases from J, with 16 bases between. The CDR3 totals 14 residues. CDR1 and CDR2 (germline): PRHDT, FYEKMQ (reference sequence). CDR3 coding DNA: TGTGCCAGCAGACTCAATGGGGTAGGAGAAAAACTGTTTTTT. It encodes CASRLNGVGEKLFF.

The rearrangement uses TRBV7-2 and TRBJ2-1; D remains ambiguous. Germline CDR1 reads SGHTA; CDR2 reads FQGNSA. CDR3 size: 14 residues. Trimming left V 4 bases short and J 0 bases short, with 7 bases between. CDR3 region: CASSSTASYNEQFF. The CDR3 DNA reads as TGTGCCAGCAGCTCCACGGCCTCCTACAATGAGCAGTTCTTC.

There are many counts of this clonotype. The chain is built from TRBV29-1 and TRBJ2-2, with no clear D. V shed 1 base and J shed 2 bases, with 11 bases lying between them. From germline, CDR1 is SQVTM and CDR2 ANQGSEA. CDR3 length equals 15 residues. The CDR3 is CSVEGRTGNTGELFF. In DNA, the CDR3 is TGCAGCGTTGAAGGGCGGACGGGTAACACCGGGGAGCTGTTTTTT.

The rearrangement uses TRBV3-1 and TRBJ2-3; the D gene is possibly TRBD2 (6 bases). CDR3 length equals 15 residues. Germline loops: CDR1 LGHDT, CDR2 YNNKEL (reference sequence). Deletions cut 1 base from V and 1 base from J, with 9 bases between. For the CDR3, the DNA is TGTGCCAGCAGCCAAGTGGGACTTCGCACAGATACGCAGTATTTT. Encoded protein: CASSQVGLRTDTQYF.